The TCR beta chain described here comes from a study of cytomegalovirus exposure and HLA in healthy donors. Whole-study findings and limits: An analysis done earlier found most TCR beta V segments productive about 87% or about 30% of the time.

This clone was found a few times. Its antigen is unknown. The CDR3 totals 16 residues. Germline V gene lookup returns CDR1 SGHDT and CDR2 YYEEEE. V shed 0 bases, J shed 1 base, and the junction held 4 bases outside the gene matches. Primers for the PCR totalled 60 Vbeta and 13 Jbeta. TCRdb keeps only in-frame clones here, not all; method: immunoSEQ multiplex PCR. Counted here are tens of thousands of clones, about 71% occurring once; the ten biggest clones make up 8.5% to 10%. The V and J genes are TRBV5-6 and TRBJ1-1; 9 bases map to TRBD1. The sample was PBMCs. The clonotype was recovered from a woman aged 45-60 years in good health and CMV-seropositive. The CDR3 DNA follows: TGTGCCAGCAGCTTGGCGGGGACAGGGCAGAACACTGAAGCTTTCTTT. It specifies CASSLAGTGQNTEAFF.